Below are 28 T cell receptor beta chains sequenced from a single sample in a study of T cell changes during pregnancy in multiple sclerosis. Libraries were prepared by immunoSEQ multiplex PCR; TCRdb keeps only in-frame clonotypes and omits some of them. This table has 35,000 to 45,000 clones, about nine tenths appearing once. Sequences were derived from peripheral blood, sampled in the third trimester of pregnancy. These receptors all come from a female donor in good health, enrolled as a control in a pregnancy study.

The chain couples TRBV19 to TRBJ1-1; 7 nucleotides align to TRBD1. Germline V gives CDR1 LNHDA, CDR2 SQIVND (reference sequence). V gave up 5 bases and J gave up 11 bases; unmatched junction bases: 8. The CDR3 contains 12 residues. The CDR3 loop reads CASSALDRAAFF. The CDR3 DNA follows: TGTGCCAGTAGTGCGTTAGACAGGGCGGCTTTCTTT.

The chain couples TRBV10-3 to TRBJ2-2, with D maybe TRBD1 (6 bases). CDR1 is ENHRY and CDR2 is SYGVKD in the germline V gene. This CDR3 is built from 16 residues. The ends were cut back, 6 bases at V and 2 bases at J, with 16 bases in the middle. Written as DNA, the CDR3 is TGTGCCATCAGGGGCAGGGGAAGGACCAACACCGGGGAGCTGTTTTTT. Its translation: CAIRGRGRTNTGELFF.

The chain has TRBV29-1 and TRBJ2-7; 9 nucleotides align to TRBD1. The CDR3 consists of 14 residues. V trimming: 5 bases; J trimming: 6 bases; junction bases outside the gene matches: 11. CDR1 is SQVTM and CDR2 is ANQGSEA in the germline V gene. The chain's CDR3 is CSVSSTGGWIEQYF. DNA of the CDR3: TGCAGCGTTTCCTCGACAGGGGGGTGGATCGAGCAGTACTTC.

The gene calls are TRBV20-1 and TRBJ1-1, with no clear D. This CDR3 spans 11 amino acids. Germline V gene lookup returns CDR1 DFQATT and CDR2 SNEGSKA (reference sequence). Trimming removed 7 bases at V and 1 base at J, with 7 bases between. The CDR3 nucleotides are TGCAGTGTGCGGTCGAACACTGAAGCTTTCTTT. Translated, it gives CSVRSNTEAFF.

The chain has TRBV2 and TRBJ2-7; D is uncertain. The V gene's germline CDR1 is SNHLY and CDR2 FYNNEI. Between the trimmed V and J ends, which lost 2 bases and 7 bases, there was a span of 18 bases. The CDR3 is 15 amino acids. CDR3 residues: CASSEPEDSIVEQYF. The CDR3, as DNA: TGTGCCAGCAGTGAACCCGAGGATTCTATTGTGGAGCAGTACTTC. The full variable domain, completed using reference TRBV2 and TRBJ2-7, is EPEVTQTPSHQVTQMGQEVILRCVPISNHLYFYWYRQILGQKVEFLVSFYNNEISEKSEIFDDQFSVERPDGSNFTLKIRSTKLEDSAMYFCASSEPEDSIVEQYFGPGTRLTVT.

The genes are TRBV6-6 and TRBJ1-2; D is ambiguous. The germline V gene encodes CDR1 MNHNY and CDR2 SVGAGI (reference sequence). The V end was cut by 6 bases, the J end by 4 bases, with 12 bases between. The CDR3 length is 13 residues. CDR3 protein: CASSPGVPYGYTF. The CDR3 nucleotides read TGTGCCAGCAGCCCCGGTGTCCCCTATGGCTACACCTTC.

The chain recombines TRBV9 with TRBJ1-4; D might be TRBD1 (5 bases). The CDR3 spans 16 residues. From germline, CDR1 is SGDLS and CDR2 YYNGEE. Trimming took 0 bases from V and 0 from J, leaving 9 bases between them. The CDR3 DNA sequence: TGTGCCAGCAGCGTAGAGACAGCCTCAACTAATGAAAAACTGTTTTTT. Translation: CASSVETASTNEKLFF. The full variable domain, with the rest looked up from reference TRBV9 and TRBJ1-4, is DSGVTQTPKHLITATGQRVTLRCSPRSGDLSVYWYQQSLDQGLQFLIQYYNGEERAKGNILERFSAQQFPDLHSELNLSSLELGDSALYFCASSVETASTNEKLFFGSGTQLSVL.

The genes are TRBV6-1 and TRBJ2-7; 9 bases are a match to TRBD2. The CDR3 sequence is 15 residues long. Germline CDR1 reads MNHNS; CDR2 reads SASEGT. J lost 1 base, V lost 4 bases, and 5 bases had no gene match. This CDR3 is CASSARLAESYEQYF. CDR3 sequence (DNA): TGTGCCAGCAGTGCCCGACTAGCGGAGTCCTACGAGCAGTACTTC.

The chain is built from TRBV7-2 and TRBJ2-5; 7 bases are a match to TRBD1. V lost 5 bases to trimming and J lost 5 bases; unmatched junction nucleotides: 8. The germline V gene encodes CDR1 SGHTA and CDR2 FQGNSA. This CDR3 has 14 amino acids. The CDR3 nucleotides are TGTGCCAGCAGCCCGAACAGGGGACCCGAGACCCAGTACTTC. It codes for CASSPNRGPETQYF.

This chain uses TRBV2 with TRBJ2-1, with D possibly matching TRBD2 (6 bases). This CDR3 region has 14 residues. V was shortened by 8 bases and J by 5 bases, with 16 bases between the two germline ends. The germline V gene encodes CDR1 SNHLY and CDR2 FYNNEI. CDR3 loop: CASCRGIADNEQFF. For the CDR3, the DNA is TGTGCCAGCTGTCGAGGAATAGCGGACAATGAGCAGTTCTTC. Full variable domain (missing parts from reference TRBV2 and TRBJ2-1): EPEVTQTPSHQVTQMGQEVILRCVPISNHLYFYWYRQILGQKVEFLVSFYNNEISEKSEIFDDQFSVERPDGSNFTLKIRSTKLEDSAMYFCASCRGIADNEQFFGPGTRLTVL.

This chain links TRBV5-6 with TRBJ2-3; perhaps TRBD2 as D (8 bases). CDR1 is SGHDT, CDR2 YYEEEE, per germline. The V gene lost 2 bases and the J gene lost 2 bases, with 18 bases spanning the gap. The length of the CDR3 is 17 residues. The CDR3 is CASSFRGAGGATDTQYF. The CDR3 DNA reads as TGTGCCAGCAGCTTCAGGGGGGCGGGGGGCGCCACAGATACGCAGTATTTT.

The CDR3 reads CAWSTGQGDQPQHF. The CDR3 DNA is TGTGCCTGGAGTACGGGACAGGGGGATCAGCCCCAGCATTTT. The rearrangement uses TRBV30 and TRBJ1-5; 11 bases are shared with TRBD1. The CDR3 has 14 amino acids. V lost 2 bases to trimming and J lost 5 bases; unmatched junction nucleotides: 2. Germline V CDR1 and CDR2: GTSNPN, SVGIG (reference sequence).

The chain has TRBV30 and TRBJ2-2, with TRBD1 identical over 7 bases. V was clipped by 3 bases and J by 3 bases; unmatched bases: 4. Germline CDR1 is GTSNPN and CDR2 is SVGIG (reference sequence). CDR3 length: 14 amino acids. The DNA of the CDR3 is TGTGCCTGGAGAACAGGGGTTGACACCGGGGAGCTGTTTTTT. It codes for CAWRTGVDTGELFF.

Here the CDR3 reads CASSLDRGRAGNQPQHF. The CDR3 nucleotides are TGTGCCAGCTCCCTTGACAGGGGGCGCGCGGGCAATCAGCCCCAGCATTTT. The chain recombines TRBV18 with TRBJ1-5; 10 bases map to TRBD1. The V and J ends lost 6 bases and 2 bases, in that order; junction bases with no gene match: 10. The CDR3 is 17 residues long. Germline V gives CDR1 KGHSH, CDR2 LQKENI.

The V and J genes are TRBV2 and TRBJ2-7, with 14 bases that match TRBD2. V was clipped by 6 bases and J by 3 bases; unmatched bases: 4. CDR1 and CDR2 (germline): SNHLY, FYNNEI. This CDR3 spans 15 amino acids. The chain's CDR3 is CASRTSGGVIYEQYF. In nucleotides, the CDR3 is TGTGCCAGCAGGACTAGCGGGGGGGTTATCTACGAGCAGTACTTC.

The chain employs TRBV6-6 and TRBJ1-1; TRBD1 matches at 8 bases. This CDR3 contains 14 residues. CDR1 is MNHNY and CDR2 is SVGAGI in the germline V gene (reference sequence). V lost 10 bases to trimming and J lost 2 bases; unmatched junction nucleotides: 9. Here the CDR3 reads CATVRGQANTEAFF. For the CDR3, the DNA is TGTGCCACCGTACGGGGACAGGCTAACACTGAAGCTTTCTTT.

This clone appeared a few times. The chain recombines TRBV6-5 with TRBJ2-1, with D possibly TRBD2 on 5 matching bases. Germline CDR1 and CDR2: MNHEY and SVGAGI. Trimming stripped 2 bases from V and 10 bases from J, with 6 bases between. The CDR3 extends over 11 amino acids. The CDR3, as DNA: TGTGCCAGCAGTTACCGGAGGGAGCAGTTCTTC. Its translation: CASSYRREQFF.

This clone was recorded only once. This chain joins TRBV13 and TRBJ2-7; tentatively, D is TRBD2 (6 bases). Germline assignment: CDR1 PRHDT and CDR2 FYEKMQ (reference sequence). The V gene lost 5 bases and the J gene lost 7 bases, with 12 bases spanning the gap. This CDR3 has 12 amino acids. This CDR3 reads CASSRSGVEQYF. The CDR3 coding sequence is TGTGCCAGCAGCCGTTCGGGGGTTGAGCAGTACTTC. The full variable domain, with the rest looked up from reference TRBV13 and TRBJ2-7, is AAGVIQSPRHLIKEKRETATLKCYPIPRHDTVYWYQQGPGQDPQFLISFYEKMQSDKGSIPDRFSAQQFSDYHSELNMSSLELGDSALYFCASSRSGVEQYFGPGTRLTVT.

This rearrangement joins TRBV9 to TRBJ1-4; 10 nucleotides align to TRBD1. This CDR3 has 17 residues. J was trimmed by 11 bases and V by 0 bases; bases with no gene match: 13. CDR1 SGDLS and CDR2 YYNGEE come from the germline V gene. The CDR3: CASSVATGGLVGTKLFF. In DNA, the CDR3 is TGTGCCAGCAGCGTAGCGACAGGGGGCCTCGTCGGGACGAAACTGTTTTTT.

The chain couples TRBV6-6 to TRBJ1-4; 10 bases map to TRBD1. The CDR3 runs 15 residues. V lost 10 bases and J lost 5; bases outside the gene matches: 10. Germline CDR1 reads MNHNY; CDR2 reads SVGAGI (reference sequence). Written as DNA, the CDR3 is TGTGCCACCACTCGAGGGGGACAGGGGAATGAAAAACTGTTTTTT. This sequence encodes CATTRGGQGNEKLFF.

The CDR3 loop is CASSEQGASDTQYF. CDR3 nucleotides: TGTGCCAGCAGTGAGCAGGGGGCGTCAGATACGCAGTATTTT. This rearrangement joins TRBV6-1 to TRBJ2-3, with 8 bases fitting TRBD1. The CDR3 is made up of 14 amino acids. Trimming took 3 bases from V and 4 from J; bases not matched to a gene: 3. Germline V gene sequence: CDR1 MNHNS, CDR2 SASEGT.

This chain joins TRBV19 and TRBJ1-4; TRBD1 matches 9 bases. The CDR3 sequence is 17 residues long. CDR1 LNHDA and CDR2 SQIVND come from the germline V gene (reference sequence). The V and J ends lost 4 bases and 7 bases, in that order; junction bases with no gene match: 13. The CDR3 region is CASSTLALTGGGEKLFF. The CDR3 bases are TGTGCCAGTAGTACCCTGGCCCTGACAGGGGGGGGTGAAAAACTGTTTTTT.

This clone showed up just a few times. V is TRBV7-2 and J is TRBJ1-4; D gene uncertain. The CDR3 spans 16 residues. The germline V and J ends were trimmed by 1 base and 0 bases, with 9 bases remaining between them. CDR1 is SGHTA, CDR2 FQGNSA, per germline. DNA for the CDR3: TGTGCCAGCAGCTTAGACTGGGCAGCAACTAATGAAAAACTGTTTTTT. This encodes CASSLDWAATNEKLFF.

This chain connects TRBV19 to TRBJ2-5; 7 bases align to TRBD2. The CDR3 covers 14 residues. Trimming at V came to 3 bases and at J to 6 bases, leaving 7 bases not matched to a gene. Germline CDR1 LNHDA, CDR2 SQIVND (reference sequence). CDR3 nucleotides: TGTGCCAGTAGTATGCAGACTAGCTCTCAGACCCAGTACTTC. Translating gives CASSMQTSSQTQYF.

The chain combines TRBV4-1 with TRBJ2-5, with 7 bases that match TRBD1. CDR3 size: 15 residues. The V segment lost 3 bases and the J segment 3 bases; nucleotides outside the gene matches: 7. Per germline, CDR1 MGHRA and CDR2 YSYEKL. The CDR3 region has the DNA TGCGCCAGCAGCCACGCCACCGGGACAGAAGAGACCCAGTACTTC. It codes for CASSHATGTEETQYF.

The rearrangement uses TRBV19 and TRBJ1-2; TRBD1 aligns across 7 bases. Germline values: CDR1 LNHDA, CDR2 SQIVND (reference sequence). The CDR3 covers 15 residues. The V segment lost 3 bases and the J segment 8 bases; nucleotides outside the gene matches: 12. The CDR3 DNA follows: TGTGCCAGTAGTATCACACAGGGGAACTATCTAGGCTACACCTTC. Translation: CASSITQGNYLGYTF.

This chain connects TRBV18 to TRBJ2-7; TRBD1 aligns across 8 bases. V was pared by 1 base and J by 5 bases, with 10 bases of the junction left unmatched. Germline V gene lookup returns CDR1 KGHSH and CDR2 LQKENI. This CDR3 has 16 residues. The CDR3 DNA sequence: TGTGCCAGCTCACCACTTGATAGGACAGGGAGGCACGAGCAGTACTTC. Protein sequence: CASSPLDRTGRHEQYF.

V and J are TRBV9 and TRBJ1-2, with TRBD1 as a possible D gene (5 bases). The CDR3 spans 16 residues. Trimming stripped 4 bases from V and 2 bases from J, with 18 bases between. The germline gives CDR1 SGDLS, CDR2 YYNGEE. The CDR3 here is CASSPTVQGGNYGYTF. CDR3 DNA: TGTGCCAGCAGCCCCACCGTGCAGGGTGGGAACTATGGCTACACCTTC.